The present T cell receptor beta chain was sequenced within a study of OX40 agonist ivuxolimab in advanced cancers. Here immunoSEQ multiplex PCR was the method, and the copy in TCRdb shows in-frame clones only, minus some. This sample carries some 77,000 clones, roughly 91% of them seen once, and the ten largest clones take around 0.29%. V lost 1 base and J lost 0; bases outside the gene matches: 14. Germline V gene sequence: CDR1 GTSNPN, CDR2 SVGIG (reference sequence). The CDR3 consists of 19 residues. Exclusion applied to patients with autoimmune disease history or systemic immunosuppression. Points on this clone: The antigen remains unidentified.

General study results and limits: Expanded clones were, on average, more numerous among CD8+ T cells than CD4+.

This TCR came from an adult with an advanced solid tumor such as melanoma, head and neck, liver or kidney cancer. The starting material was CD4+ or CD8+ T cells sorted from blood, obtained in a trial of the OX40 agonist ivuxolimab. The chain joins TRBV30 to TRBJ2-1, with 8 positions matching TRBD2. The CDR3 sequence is CAWSGRTSTSGLSYNEQFF. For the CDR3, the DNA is TGTGCCTGGAGTGGGCGGACCTCTACTAGCGGCCTCTCCTACAATGAGCAGTTCTTC.